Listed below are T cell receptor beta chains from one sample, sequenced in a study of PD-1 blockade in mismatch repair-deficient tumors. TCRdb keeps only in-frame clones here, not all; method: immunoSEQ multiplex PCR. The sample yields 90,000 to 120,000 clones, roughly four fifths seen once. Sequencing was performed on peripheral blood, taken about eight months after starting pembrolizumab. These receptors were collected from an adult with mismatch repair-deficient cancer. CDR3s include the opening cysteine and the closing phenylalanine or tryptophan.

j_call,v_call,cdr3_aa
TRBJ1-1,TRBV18,CASSPGQTEAFF
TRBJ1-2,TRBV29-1,CSANRDTAIGGYTF
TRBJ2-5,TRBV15,CATSRAAGPEETQYF
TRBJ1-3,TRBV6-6,CASSYIRDRVGNTIYF
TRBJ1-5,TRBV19,CASSSRRGGGQPQHF
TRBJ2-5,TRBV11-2,CASSTGTVGETQYF
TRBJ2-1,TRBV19,CASSIDNYNEQFF
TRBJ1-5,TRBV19,CASSMLSRASNQPQHF
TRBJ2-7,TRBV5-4,CASSLEALTSSPSYEQYF
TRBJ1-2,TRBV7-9,CASSLGAGTNYGYTF
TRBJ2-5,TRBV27,CASSLYTGVGETQYF
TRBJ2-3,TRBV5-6,CASSLTSWDTQYF
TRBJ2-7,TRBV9,CASSVEGGTYEQYF
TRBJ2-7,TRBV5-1,CASSLGAGETSGSYEQYF
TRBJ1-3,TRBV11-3,CASSLGSGNTIYF
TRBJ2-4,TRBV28,CASSTGARNIQYF
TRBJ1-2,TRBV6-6,CASRPTGTLRGYTF
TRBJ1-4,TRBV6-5,CASSYGTGFEKLFF
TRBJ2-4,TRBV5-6,CASSFSENIQYF
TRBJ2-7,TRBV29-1,CSVSLAGVTSSYEQYF
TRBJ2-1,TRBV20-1,CSARAGNEQFF
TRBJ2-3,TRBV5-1,CASSPILGGTDTQYF
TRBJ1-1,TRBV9,CASSPTTGTEAFF
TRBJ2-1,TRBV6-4,CASSETSGISNEQFF
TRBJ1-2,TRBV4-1,CASSQKDRGHGYTF
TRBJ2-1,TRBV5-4,CASSFNRQGGGDEQFF
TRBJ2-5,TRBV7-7,CASSLDGAIETQYF
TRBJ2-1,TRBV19,CASSLGTRINNEQFF
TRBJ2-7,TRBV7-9,CASSPGTNRAYEQYF
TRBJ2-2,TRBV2,CASIDIAGAAGELFF
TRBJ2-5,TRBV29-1,CSAQEGKETQYF
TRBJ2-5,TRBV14,CASSQVETQYF